This TCR beta chain was retrieved from a study of graft-versus-host responses after intestinal transplantation. Study overall: Recipients received multivisceral, liver-intestinal, or isolated intestinal transplants. Once they had received anti-thymocyte globulin induction, all recipients took tacrolimus and steroids for around 3 years.

Assay: immunoSEQ multiplex PCR; the TCRdb copy retains only in-frame clones and omits some. This table holds some 8,300 clones, just under 95% found once. The study, taken as a whole, reports: After transplant, early declines in HvG clones were associated with peak levels of circulating GvH clones.

Remarks on this clone: The antigen is undetermined.

Sequences were derived from PBMCs, sampled around 31 days after intestinal transplant. This clonotype was sampled from a human patient who received an intestinal transplant, so some T cells may come from the graft donor.

The CDR3 nucleotides read TGTGCCAGCAGAACAAGGACTAGCGGCCACGAGCAGTACTTC. Translating it yields CASRTRTSGHEQYF. The V gene is TRBV5-6, the J gene TRBJ2-7; 10 nucleotides align to TRBD2. V shed 5 bases and J 5 bases; nucleotides not matched to a gene: 7. Germline V CDR1 and CDR2: SGHDT, YYEEEE. The CDR3 spans 14 residues.